A single sample gave rise to the 3 T cell receptor beta chains below, sequenced in a study of blood T cell repertoires in COVID-19. Some clones are missing from TCRdb's copy, which holds only in-frame ones; the method was immunoSEQ multiplex PCR. The table records roughly 130,000 clones, under 95% of them present only once. The material sequenced was peripheral blood. Every receptor here comes from a man between 50 and 59 years old with active COVID-19.

The chain joins TRBV20-1 to TRBJ1-2; TRBD1 might be the D (6 bases). Germline V lookup: CDR1 DFQATT, CDR2 SNEGSKA (reference sequence). The V end was cut by 5 bases, the J end by 4 bases, with 8 bases between. The CDR3 totals 11 residues. This chain's CDR3 is CSAYRVYGYTF. CDR3 nucleotide sequence: TGCAGTGCTTACAGGGTCTATGGCTACACCTTC.

This clone was seen a few times. This chain connects TRBV5-1 to TRBJ2-2; D gene ambiguous. Trimming took 6 bases from V and 0 from J, leaving 15 bases between them. CDR3 length: 16 amino acids. Germline V gives CDR1 SGHRS, CDR2 YFSETQ. This CDR3 reads CASKSPLATNTGELFF. CDR3 DNA sequence: TGCGCCAGCAAGTCCCCATTAGCTACGAACACCGGGGAGCTGTTTTTT.

The chain carries TRBV4-1 and TRBJ1-1; a possible D gene is TRBD1 (5 bases). CDR3 length equals 14 residues. Germline V lookup: CDR1 MGHRA, CDR2 YSYEKL. V lost 4 bases, J lost 5 bases, and 14 bases lay in between. The DNA for the CDR3 is TGCGCCAGCAGCCTCGGACCTGGGGGGACTGAAGCTTTCTTT. It codes for CASSLGPGGTEAFF.